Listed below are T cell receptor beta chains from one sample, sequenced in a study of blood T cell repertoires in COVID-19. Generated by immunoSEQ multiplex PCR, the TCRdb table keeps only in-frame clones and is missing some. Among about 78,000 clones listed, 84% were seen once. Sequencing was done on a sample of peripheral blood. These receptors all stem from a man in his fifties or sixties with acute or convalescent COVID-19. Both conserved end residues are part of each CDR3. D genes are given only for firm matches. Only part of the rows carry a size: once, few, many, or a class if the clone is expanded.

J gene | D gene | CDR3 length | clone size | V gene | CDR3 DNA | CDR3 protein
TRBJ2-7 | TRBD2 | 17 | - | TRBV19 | TGTGCCAGTAGTATAGGGGAAAGCGGGGTTAGCTCCTACGAGCAGTACTTC | CASSIGESGVSSYEQYF
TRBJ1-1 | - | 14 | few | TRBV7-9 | TGTGCCAGCAGCCCGGGTGGCATGAACACTGAAGCTTTCTTT | CASSPGGMNTEAFF
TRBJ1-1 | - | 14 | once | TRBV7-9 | TGTGCCAGCAGCTTACAGGGAAAGTACACTGAAGCTTTCTTT | CASSLQGKYTEAFF
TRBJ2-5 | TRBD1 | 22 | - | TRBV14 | TGTGCCAGCAGCCAAGAACTGGCGGGGACAGGAGTTCGCACCTTGGGCGATGGTACCCAGTACTTC | CASSQELAGTGVRTLGDGTQYF
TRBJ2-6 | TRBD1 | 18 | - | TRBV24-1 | TGTGCCACCAGTGACCCCGGGACAGGGTACTCTGGGGCCAACGTCCTGACTTTC | CATSDPGTGYSGANVLTF
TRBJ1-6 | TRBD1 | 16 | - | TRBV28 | TGTGCCAGCAGTCACAGGGGGAGCTCCTATAATTCACCCCTCCACTTT | CASSHRGSSYNSPLHF
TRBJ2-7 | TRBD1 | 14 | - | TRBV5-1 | TGCGCCAGCAGGGGACAGGGAGTAGGGTACGAGCAGTACTTC | CASRGQGVGYEQYF
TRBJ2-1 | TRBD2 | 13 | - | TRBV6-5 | TGTGCCAGCAGACGGACTAGCGGGAACGAGCAGTTCTTC | CASRRTSGNEQFF
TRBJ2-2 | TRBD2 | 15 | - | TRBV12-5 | TGTGCTAGTGGTTTCCGACTAGCGGGGACCGGGGAGCTGTTTTTT | CASGFRLAGTGELFF
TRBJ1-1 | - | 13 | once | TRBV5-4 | TGTGCCAGCAGCACAACACGGAACACTGAAGCTTTCTTT | CASSTTRNTEAFF
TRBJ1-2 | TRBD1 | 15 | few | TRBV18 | TGTGCCAGCTCACCACAAGGACAGGGGTACAGTGGCTACACCTTC | CASSPQGQGYSGYTF
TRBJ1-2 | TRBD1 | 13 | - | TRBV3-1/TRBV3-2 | TGTGCCAGCAGCCAGGGACAGGGCTATGGCTACACCTTC | CASSQGQGYGYTF
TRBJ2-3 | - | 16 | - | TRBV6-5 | TGTGCCAGCAGTTACTCGACTTCCGGGGGCACAGATACGCAGTATTTT | CASSYSTSGGTDTQYF
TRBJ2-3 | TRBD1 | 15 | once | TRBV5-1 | TGCGCCAGCAGCCCCGACAGGGGGCTTACAGATACGCAGTATTTT | CASSPDRGLTDTQYF
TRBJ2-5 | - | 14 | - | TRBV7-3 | TGTGCCAGCAGAACGACAAGCTCCCAAGAGACCCAGTACTTC | CASRTTSSQETQYF
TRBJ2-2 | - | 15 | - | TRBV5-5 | TGTGCCAGCAGCTTGGGAAGGGGGAACACCGGGGAGCTGTTTTTT | CASSLGRGNTGELFF
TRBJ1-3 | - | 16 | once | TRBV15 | TGTGCCACCAGCAGAGATCATGGCAGTTCTGGAAACACCATATATTTT | CATSRDHGSSGNTIYF
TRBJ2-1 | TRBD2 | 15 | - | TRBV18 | TGTGCCAGCTCACCACCAAGCGGGGGGCTTCGGGAGCAGTTCTTC | CASSPPSGGLREQFF
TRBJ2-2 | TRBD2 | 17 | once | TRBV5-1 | TGCGCCAGCAGCTTGGCCGGGACTAGCGGGTCCACCGGGGAGCTGTTTTTT | CASSLAGTSGSTGELFF
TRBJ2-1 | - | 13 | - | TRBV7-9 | TGTGCCAGCAGCGTGCCTGAGAGTTATGAGCAGTTCTTC | CASSVPESYEQFF
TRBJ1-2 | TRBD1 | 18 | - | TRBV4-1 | TGCGCCAGCAGCCTACTAATCCCGGGACAGGGACCCAACTATGGCTACACCTTC | CASSLLIPGQGPNYGYTF
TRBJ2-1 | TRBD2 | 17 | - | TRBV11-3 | TGTGCCAGCAGCTTAGATCGGGTCAGCGGGAGCTACAATGAGCAGTTCTTC | CASSLDRVSGSYNEQFF
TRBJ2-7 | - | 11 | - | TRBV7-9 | TGTGCCAGCAGCATTAGCATGGAGCAGTACTTC | CASSISMEQYF
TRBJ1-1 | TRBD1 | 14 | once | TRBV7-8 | TGTGCCAGCAGCTTAGGGACAGGGGCCACTGAAGCTTTCTTT | CASSLGTGATEAFF
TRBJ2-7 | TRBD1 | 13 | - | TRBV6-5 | TGTGCCAGTCTGCCGGGACAGCTCTACGAGCAGTACTTC | CASLPGQLYEQYF
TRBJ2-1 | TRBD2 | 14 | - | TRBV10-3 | TGTGCCATCAGTGATTGGGGCGGGAGCAATGAGCAGTTCTTC | CAISDWGGSNEQFF
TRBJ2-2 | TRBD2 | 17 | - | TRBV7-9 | TGTGCCAGCAGCCCCCGGGCTAGCGGGAGAAGGGCCGGGGAGCTGTTTTTT | CASSPRASGRRAGELFF
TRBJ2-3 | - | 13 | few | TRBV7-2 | TGTGCCAGCAGCTTAGTTGTTAGAGATACGCAGTATTTT | CASSLVVRDTQYF
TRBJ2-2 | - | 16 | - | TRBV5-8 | TGTGCCAGCAGCTTGGATCGGGGAACGAACACCGGGGAGCTGTTTTTT | CASSLDRGTNTGELFF
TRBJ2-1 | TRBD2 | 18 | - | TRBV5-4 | TGTGCCAGCAGACGCGACAGTGTCCTTCTGGGAGGGCCTAATGAGCAGTTCTTC | CASRRDSVLLGGPNEQFF
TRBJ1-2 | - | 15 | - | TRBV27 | TGTGCCAGCAGCCCTAGCGGGGCAGGAAACTATGGCTACACCTTC | CASSPSGAGNYGYTF
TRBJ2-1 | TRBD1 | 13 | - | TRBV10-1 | TGCGCCAGCAGTACGGGACAGAACAATGAGCAGTTCTTC | CASSTGQNNEQFF
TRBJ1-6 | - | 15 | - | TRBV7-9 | TGTGCCAGCAGCTCTGGGAGCTCCTATAATTCACCCCTCCACTTT | CASSSGSSYNSPLHF
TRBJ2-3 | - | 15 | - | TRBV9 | TGTGCCAGCAGCGCCGGACAGATGAGCACAGATACGCAGTATTTT | CASSAGQMSTDTQYF
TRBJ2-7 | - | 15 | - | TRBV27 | TGTGCCAGCAGACACCCCCCACACTCGGGTTTCGAGCAGTACTTC | CASRHPPHSGFEQYF
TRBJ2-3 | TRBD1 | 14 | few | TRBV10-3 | TGTGCCATCAGTGACGACAGGGTCACAGATACGCAGTATTTT | CAISDDRVTDTQYF
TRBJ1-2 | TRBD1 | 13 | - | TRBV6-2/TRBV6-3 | TGTGCCAGCAGCCAGACAGGGGAGGATGGCTACACCTTC | CASSQTGEDGYTF
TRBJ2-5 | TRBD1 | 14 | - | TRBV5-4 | TGTGCCAGCAGCGTACAGGGGGCATGGGAGACCCAGTACTTC | CASSVQGAWETQYF
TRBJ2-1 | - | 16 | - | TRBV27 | TGTGCCAGCAGATTCCCCGGGGTCGGGGGTTATAATGAGCAGTTCTTC | CASRFPGVGGYNEQFF
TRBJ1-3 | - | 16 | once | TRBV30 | TGTGCCTGGAGCGTGGGACATTTAGTGTCTGGAAACACCATATATTTT | CAWSVGHLVSGNTIYF
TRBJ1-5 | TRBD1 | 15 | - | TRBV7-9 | TGTGCCAGCAGCTTGGAACAGGGGGCCGATCAGCCCCAGCATTTT | CASSLEQGADQPQHF
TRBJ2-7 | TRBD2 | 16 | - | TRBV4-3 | TGCGCCAGCAGCCAATCCGGGGGAGGACTAGCGGGACAACAGTACTTC | CASSQSGGGLAGQQYF
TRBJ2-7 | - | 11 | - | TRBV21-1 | TGTGCCAGCAGTTCGGGGGACGAGCAGTACTTC | CASSSGDEQYF
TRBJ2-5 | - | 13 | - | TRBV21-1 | TGTGCCACAGATCAGGGGGCGCGGGAGACCCAGTACTTC | CATDQGARETQYF
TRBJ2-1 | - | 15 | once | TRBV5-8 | TGTGCCAGCAGCTTCGGCAGTACGGGGTACAATGAGCAGTTCTTC | CASSFGSTGYNEQFF
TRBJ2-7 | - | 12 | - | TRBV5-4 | TGTGCCAGCAGCAAAGATACTTACGAGCAGTACTTC | CASSKDTYEQYF
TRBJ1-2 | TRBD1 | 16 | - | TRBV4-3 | TGCGCCAGCAGCCAAGCATATTCAGGGGGCGCCTATGGCTACACCTTC | CASSQAYSGGAYGYTF
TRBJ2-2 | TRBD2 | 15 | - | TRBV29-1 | TGCAGCGTTTCTAGCGGCACCCCGAACACCGGGGAGCTGTTTTTT | CSVSSGTPNTGELFF
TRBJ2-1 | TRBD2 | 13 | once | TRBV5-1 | TGCGCCAGCGCAAGCGGGAACTACAATGAGCAGTTCTTC | CASASGNYNEQFF
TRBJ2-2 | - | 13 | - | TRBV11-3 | TGTGCCAGCAGCTGGGAGGCAGCCGGGGAGCTGTTTTTT | CASSWEAAGELFF
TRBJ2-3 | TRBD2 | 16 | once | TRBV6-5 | TGTGCCAGCAGTTACGGAGGTGCGGGAGGCACAGATACGCAGTATTTT | CASSYGGAGGTDTQYF
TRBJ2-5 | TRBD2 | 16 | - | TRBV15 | TGTGCCACCAGCGTCGGGGAGCGGGGGGCTGGTGAGACCCAGTACTTC | CATSVGERGAGETQYF
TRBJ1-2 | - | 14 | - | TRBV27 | TGTGCCAGCAGTTTGGGAGGGGGGCTCTCTGGCTACACCTTC | CASSLGGGLSGYTF
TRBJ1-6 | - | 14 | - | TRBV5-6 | TGTGCCAGCAGCTTGGGAGGCGGGGCTTCACCCCTCCACTTT | CASSLGGGASPLHF
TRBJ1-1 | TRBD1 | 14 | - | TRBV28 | TGTGCCAGCAGTATACTGACAGGGTTGACTGAAGCTTTCTTT | CASSILTGLTEAFF